This is a list of T cell receptor beta chains from one sample in a study of T-cell memory formation after mild COVID-19. One entry per CDR3 protein, called by TCRdb with MiXCR from the 5' RACE reads. The sample holds about 610,000 distinct CDR3 sequences, 17% seen once. Sequencing used PBMCs or a T cell subset sorted from them (not recorded which). All receptors derive from an adult woman who had mild COVID-19 (a few samples of this study predate the infection). Cell type and time point are not known. The conserved cysteine and the conserved F or W are not part of the CDR3 here.

CDR3 | J | V
ATSEPIDTGELF | TRBJ2-2 | TRBV24-1
ASSLVFSYNEQF | TRBJ2-1 | TRBV5-1
ASSPLGGSNQPQH | TRBJ1-5 | TRBV16
ATSVGRAKDTQY | TRBJ2-3 | TRBV6-1
ASSQDLAGSWGLYGYT | TRBJ1-2 | TRBV4-1
ASSQDMAGVGTEAF | TRBJ1-1 | TRBV4-1
ASSLEGDWTGELF | TRBJ2-2 | TRBV11-1
ASSLEVSHYEQY | TRBJ2-7 | TRBV7-6
ASSLAPLRTGRNGYT | TRBJ1-2 | TRBV7-9
ASSSNRARGAQAF | TRBJ1-1 | TRBV2
ASSSPGGSDNEQF | TRBJ2-1 | TRBV11-3
ATKSTGRSHEQY | TRBJ2-7 | TRBV19
ASSSPPGEGTYEQY | TRBJ2-7 | TRBV27
ASSRPVGGKPYEQY | TRBJ2-7 | TRBV5-6
SVETSGSFPSYEQY | TRBJ2-7 | TRBV29-1
ASSLSYSDQPQH | TRBJ1-5 | TRBV12-3/TRBV12-4
ASSLGQGWDQPQH | TRBJ1-5 | TRBV5-6
ASSLAPGRLNTEAF | TRBJ1-1 | TRBV12-3/TRBV12-4
ASSYYGKLNTEAF | TRBJ1-1 | TRBV7-2
ALDSSGANVMT | TRBJ2-6 | TRBV30
ATSFFEGPQH | TRBJ1-5 | TRBV24-1
ASSVDEREGVRTYNEQF | TRBJ2-1 | TRBV9
ASSPPTGLLYEQY | TRBJ2-7 | TRBV7-9
ASGHDRGRGENQY | TRBJ2-5 | TRBV27
ASHPSVANGEQF | TRBJ2-1 | TRBV19
AISMLGSWALH | TRBJ1-6 | TRBV7-2
AWSAMRFEQY | TRBJ2-7 | TRBV30
ASSLFTGVSYNEQF | TRBJ2-1 | TRBV5-4
ASSLVAGGTQY | TRBJ2-5 | TRBV5-8
ASDGGRARTYEQY | TRBJ2-7 | TRBV6-2/TRBV6-3
ASREGVETQY | TRBJ2-5 | TRBV6-5
ASSTRGISYNEQF | TRBJ2-1 | TRBV13
ATKAGDLNNEQF | TRBJ2-1 | TRBV24-1
ASSLGQGAGYGYT | TRBJ1-2 | TRBV5-1
ASSVVGTGLGTEAF | TRBJ1-1 | TRBV9
ASSYHSEGQWGGNTIY | TRBJ1-3 | TRBV6-9
SARDRGGVIYNEQF | TRBJ2-1 | TRBV20-1
ASRGLSTYTGELF | TRBJ2-2 | TRBV19
ASSLVGGQSSYEQY | TRBJ2-7 | TRBV11-2
ASLVREGRGEQY | TRBJ2-7 | TRBV2
ASSPGNFGYT | TRBJ1-2 | TRBV7-9
SVPEIAGGVNEQF | TRBJ2-1 | TRBV29-1